This record concerns one TCR beta chain sequence. Its antigen is not yet known. It has no much larger one-base neighbor in the sample; base qualities were not kept. The CDR3 regions of human TCRbeta chains were analyzed by immunosequencing. In the authors' own workflow: Repertoire TCRs were checked for matches against a reference library of SARS-CoV-2-specific TCRs that had been generated using the MIRA antigen-specificity platform. Breadth meant the fraction of unique TCRs that were SARS-CoV-2-associated, whereas depth meant the fraction of total T cells that were SARS-CoV-2-associated. Using the MIRA data, each spike-specific TCR was mapped to the spike region that the TCR reacts to and placed in a CD4 or CD8 class. Log10-transformed breadth and depth values were compared by one-way ANOVA with Sidak's multiple comparisons tests. TCRdb mirrors the immuneACCESS table, restricted to in-frame sequences. Some clones are absent from its copies; in checked studies, under half trace to an unresolved V gene, and the reason for the others is unknown. V, J and clone size were drawn from that table, and D and trimming were deduced from the DNA. This sample holds about 140,000 clones; roughly nine tenths were observed only once. The ten largest clones capture 7% to 9% of the sample.

The meaning of the sample's time point label: about 28 days (+/-7) after the second vaccine dose. The intended sense of this specimen's treatment or condition label: meningococcal conjugate vaccine given as trial control. Samples from vaccinated people were obtained from the UK trials COV001 and COV002, which included a single-blind randomized controlled phase 2/3 trial of AZD1222 (ChAdOx1 nCoV-19) in healthy adults. Trial participant PBMC samples were collected at day 0 and day 28 after the second dose for TCRbeta chain sequencing. The sample belongs to a study of T cell responses to AZD1222 COVID-19 vaccine (dated by TCRdb to the early 2020s). Study-wide context: TCR sequencing covered some 240 trial participants: some 210 given two doses of AZD1222 and around 25 given two doses of MenACWY control vaccine. Trial participants were enrolled by age into subgroups of 18-55, 56-69 and 70-plus years, and roughly 160, 29 and 62 TCR-sequenced participants, respectively, were included in these subgroups. What the research found in general, with its limitations: Because no samples from the day 14 peak response were available, repertoires could be characterized only after the peak T cell response. Only six or seven AZD1222 recipients were SARS-CoV-2 seropositive at baseline, limiting conclusions about previously exposed vaccinees. The whole spike protein was spanned by vaccine-associated CD4 TCRs, and dominant responses were seen in regions 160-218 and 743-854. A significant rise in spike-specific TCR breadth and depth was observed after two AZD1222 doses relative to day 0 and relative to MenACWY recipients. Reportedly, almost half of the unique spike-specific TCRs recognized epitopes lying outside the regions that are mutated in the B.1.351 and B.1.1.7 variants. In the small 56-69-year group, the increase in depth fell short of significance, most likely because of low power. Participants were mostly white British, with more females than males. The authors suggested clonal diversity may have been underestimated.

The sample in question was peripheral blood, obtained 28 days after the second dose of the MenACWY control vaccine. This receptor was taken from an adult who received the MenACWY meningococcal vaccine as a control.

The CDR3 amino acid sequence is: CASTRDRGSEAFF. The nucleotide sequence is TGTGCCAGCACCCGGGACAGGGGGTCTGAAGCTTTCTTT. The V gene is TRBV2 and the J gene is TRBJ1-1, and 11 bases in between align with TRBD1. Trimming removed 7 bases from V and 6 bases from J; the gene matches leave 4 bases unexplained. CDR1 and CDR2, looked up from the germline V gene, are SNHLY and FYNNEI. The CDR3 contains 13 residues, cysteine and phenylalanine counted. The CDR3 DNA has 39 bases and is translated from base 1.